This T cell receptor beta chain is drawn from a study of T-cell memory formation after mild COVID-19. Study at large: TCR clusters mostly belonged to single donors.

TCRdb ran MiXCR on the 5' RACE reads and lists one entry per CDR3 protein. The sample lists hundreds of thousands of distinct CDR3 sequences, over 15% occurring once. From germline, CDR1 is MNHEY and CDR2 SVGAGI. CDR3 length: 11 residues. Trimming took 4 bases from V and 13 from J, leaving 11 bases between them. Sample: PBMCs or a T cell subset sorted from them (not recorded which). This sequence joins TRBV6-5 and TRBJ2-1, with D perhaps TRBD1 (5 bases). This TCR derives from a man younger than 35 who had mild COVID-19 (a few samples of this study predate the infection). Cell type and time point are not known. CDR3 DNA sequence: TGTGCCAGCAGTTCCTCAGGGTACCAGTTCTTC. As protein: CASSSSGYQFF.